The sequence of this TCR beta chain was determined in a study of metastatic and nonmetastatic thyroid tumors (TCRdb year 2020). A note on the overall study: Repertoires from peripheral blood and from tumor or nodule tissue samples of malignant and benign thyroid patients were compared.

To prepare the library, PCR was applied. The instrument was an Illumina HiSeq 4000. High-throughput sequencing was used to profile the TCR beta-chain CDR3 region of every patient. The paper's processing steps were these. The researchers built a classifier to tell apart papillary thyroid cancer patients with distant metastasis, based on CDR3 differences among clinicopathological groups. Repertoire diversity was assessed with the Shannon index, and tumor-blood repertoire similarity with the Morisita-Horn index. TCRdb ran its own pipeline on the public reads, namely fastp trimming at Q25 and MiXCR clone calling, and kept in-frame beta chains. It is TCRdb's table, rather than the study itself, that gives the V and J calls and clone size. Recorded for this sample are around 25,000 clones; approximately 20% of them occurred a single time. The ten largest clones take up about 4% of the sample. This clone has more than one count but fewer than ten. What this receptor recognizes is not known. Per-base qualities were not stored, and no clone one base away is much larger.

Inclusive of the bounding cysteine and phenylalanine, the CDR3 is 14 residues long. Only the CDR3 DNA is retained, 42 bases long and in frame from the first base. The CDR1 and CDR2 encoded by the germline V gene are SNHLY and FYNNEI. The junction shows trimming of 8 bases on V and 12 bases on J, and the gene matches do not reach 16 bases of it. No treatment had been received by any patient before thyroid surgery. The study retrospectively analysed patient clinical samples collected from the early 2010s to the late 2010s using T-cell receptor beta sequencing. The research as a whole found: In both blood and tumor samples, TCR beta diversity was reported to be significantly higher in malignant tumors than in benign nodules.

Sequencing was carried out using adjacent normal tissue. This receptor was taken from a female donor with papillary thyroid cancer or a benign thyroid nodule (not recorded which). Some clones in this sample may be carry-over from other donors' samples. The V and J segments used are TRBV2 and TRBJ2-1; TRBD1 agrees with 7 junctional bases. This receptor has the CDR3 CASGWDSGVYGQFF. The DNA sequence is TGTGCCAGCGGGTGGGACAGTGGGGTCTATGGGCAGTTCTTC.